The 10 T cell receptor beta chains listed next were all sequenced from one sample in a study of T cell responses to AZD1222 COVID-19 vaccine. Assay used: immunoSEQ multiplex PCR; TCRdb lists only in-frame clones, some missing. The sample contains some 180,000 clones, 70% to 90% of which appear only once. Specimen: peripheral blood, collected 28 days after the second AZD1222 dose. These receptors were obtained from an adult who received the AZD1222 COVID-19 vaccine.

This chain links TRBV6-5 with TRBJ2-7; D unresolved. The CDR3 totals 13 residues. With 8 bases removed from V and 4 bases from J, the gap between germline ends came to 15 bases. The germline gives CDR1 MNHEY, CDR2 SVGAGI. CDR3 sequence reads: CASGWTDIYEQYF. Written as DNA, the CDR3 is TGTGCCAGCGGTTGGACGGATATATACGAGCAGTACTTC.

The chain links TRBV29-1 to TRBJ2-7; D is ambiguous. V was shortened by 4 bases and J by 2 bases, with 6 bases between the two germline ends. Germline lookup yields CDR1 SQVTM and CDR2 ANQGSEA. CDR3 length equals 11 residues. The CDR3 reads CSVGIAYEQYF. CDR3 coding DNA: TGCAGCGTTGGCATCGCCTACGAGCAGTACTTC.

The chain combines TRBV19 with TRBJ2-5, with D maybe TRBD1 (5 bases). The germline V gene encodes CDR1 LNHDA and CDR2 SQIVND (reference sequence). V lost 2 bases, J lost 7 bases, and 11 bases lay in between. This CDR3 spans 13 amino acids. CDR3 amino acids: CASSISSTGTQYF. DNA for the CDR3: TGTGCCAGTAGTATATCCAGCACAGGGACCCAGTACTTC.

The CDR3 coding sequence is TGCGCCAGCAGCCAAGATCCGGGGACAGGGACCTACGAGCAGTACTTC. Encoded protein: CASSQDPGTGTYEQYF. This chain joins TRBV4-1 and TRBJ2-7; 9 nucleotides line up with TRBD1. Unmatched junction bases numbered 5, after V lost 0 bases and J lost 2 bases. This CDR3 contains 16 residues. Germline V CDR1 and CDR2: MGHRA, YSYEKL.

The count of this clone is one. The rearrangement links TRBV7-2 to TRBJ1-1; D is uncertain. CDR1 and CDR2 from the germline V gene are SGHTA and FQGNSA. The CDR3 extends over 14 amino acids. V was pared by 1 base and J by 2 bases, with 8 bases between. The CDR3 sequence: CASSLVWSNTEAFF. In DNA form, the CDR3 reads TGTGCCAGCAGCTTAGTCTGGAGTAACACTGAAGCTTTCTTT.

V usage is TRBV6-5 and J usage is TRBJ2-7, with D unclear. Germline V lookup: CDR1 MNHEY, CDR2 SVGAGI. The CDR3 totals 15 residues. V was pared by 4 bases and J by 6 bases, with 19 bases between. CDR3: CASSLSGAAASEQYF. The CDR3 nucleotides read TGTGCCAGCAGTTTGTCGGGTGCGGCGGCCTCCGAGCAGTACTTC.

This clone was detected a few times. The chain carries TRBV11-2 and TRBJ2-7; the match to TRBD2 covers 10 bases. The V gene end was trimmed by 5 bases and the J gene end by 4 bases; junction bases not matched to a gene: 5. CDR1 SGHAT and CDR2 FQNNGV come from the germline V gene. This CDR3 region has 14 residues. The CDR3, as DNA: TGTGCCAGCAGCGAACCTAGCGGGGGATACGAGCAGTACTTC. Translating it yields CASSEPSGGYEQYF.

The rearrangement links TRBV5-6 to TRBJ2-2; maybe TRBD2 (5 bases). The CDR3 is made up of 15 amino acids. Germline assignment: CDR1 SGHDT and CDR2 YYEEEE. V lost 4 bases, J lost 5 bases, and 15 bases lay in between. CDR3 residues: CASSQAARGTGELFF. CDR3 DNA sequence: TGTGCCAGCAGCCAAGCAGCGCGAGGGACCGGGGAGCTGTTTTTT.

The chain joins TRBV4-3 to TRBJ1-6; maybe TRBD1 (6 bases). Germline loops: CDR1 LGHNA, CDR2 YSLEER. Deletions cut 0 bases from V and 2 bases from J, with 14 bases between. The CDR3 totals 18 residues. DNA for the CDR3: TGCGCCAGCAGCCAAGAACCTGGAGGGGGGACCTATAATTCACCCCTCCACTTT. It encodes CASSQEPGGGTYNSPLHF.

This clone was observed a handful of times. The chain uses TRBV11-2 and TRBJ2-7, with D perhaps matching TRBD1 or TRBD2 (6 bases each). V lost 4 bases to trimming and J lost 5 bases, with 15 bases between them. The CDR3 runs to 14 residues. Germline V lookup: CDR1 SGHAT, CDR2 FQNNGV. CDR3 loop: CASSWGAGLDEQYF. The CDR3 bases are TGTGCCAGCAGCTGGGGGGCAGGGTTGGACGAGCAGTACTTC.